This T cell receptor beta chain was observed in a study of T cell responses to AZD1222 COVID-19 vaccine. Profiled with immunoSEQ multiplex PCR; TCRdb holds only in-frame clones, not every one. The sample lists roughly 140,000 clones; under 95% were seen once. The CDR3 extends over 14 amino acids. V lost 4 bases, J lost 1 base, and 11 bases lay in between. Germline V lookup: CDR1 SGHAT, CDR2 FQNNGV. This chain connects TRBV11-2 to TRBJ2-7; tentative D call: TRBD1 (5 bases). The source was peripheral blood, collected on day 0 of AZD1222 vaccination. The TCR sequence derives from an adult in good health. CDR3 DNA sequence: TGTGCCAGCAGCTCACGGACACGTTCCTACGAGCAGTACTTC. Its protein product is CASSSRTRSYEQYF.